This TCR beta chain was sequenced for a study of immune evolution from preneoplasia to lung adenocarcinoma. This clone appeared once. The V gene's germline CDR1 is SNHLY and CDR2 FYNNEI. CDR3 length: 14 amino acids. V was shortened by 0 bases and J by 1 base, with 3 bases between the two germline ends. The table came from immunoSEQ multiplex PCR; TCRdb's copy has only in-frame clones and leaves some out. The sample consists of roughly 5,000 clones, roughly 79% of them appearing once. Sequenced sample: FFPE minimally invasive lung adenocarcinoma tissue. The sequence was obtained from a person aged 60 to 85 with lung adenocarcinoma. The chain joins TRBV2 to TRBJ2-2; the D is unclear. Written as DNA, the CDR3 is TGTGCCAGCAGTGAAGCGCGGAACACCGGGGAGCTGTTTTTT. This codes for CASSEARNTGELFF.